Below, one T cell receptor beta chain is given with its context. Its antigen is undetermined. Sequencing targeted expressed TCRB transcripts, as all isolated RNA had been reverse transcribed. The repertoire was sequenced with immunoSEQ multiplex PCR; TCRdb's copy has only in-frame clones and lacks some. This table holds around 250,000 clones, 11% to 15% found once. The entry originates in a study of beta chain features in type 1 diabetes. Study-wide results and caveats: The study found moderately but significantly shorter TCRB CDR3s in all four CD4+ subsets of Type 1 diabetes patients. An over-representation of cells with high TCR expression could result from cDNA sequencing. Whether HLA type influences TCRB rearrangement remained unresolved here.

All sorted populations exceeded 95% purity. The clonotype originates from a man in his thirties or forties with type 1 diabetes. The material sequenced was naive CD4+ T cells from blood.

The CDR3 protein is CASSFGQSTDTQYF. The CDR3 region has the DNA TGTGCCAGCAGCTTTGGGCAGAGCACAGATACGCAGTATTTT. The chain recombines TRBV7-6 with TRBJ2-3; D is unclear. Per germline, CDR1 SGHVS and CDR2 FNYEAQ. The CDR3 sequence is 14 residues long. With 3 bases removed from V and 0 bases from J, the gap between germline ends came to 7 bases.